The T cell receptor beta chain under discussion was sequenced for a study of cytotoxic CD8 clonotypes in ibrutinib-treated CLL. Across the whole study: Of the patients, about 12 were relapsed/refractory, about 15 treatment-naive and 17 to 18 IGHV unmutated. The taking of response samples occurred after a median about 12 months of treatment, with a range of 6 to 36.

Regarding the study as a whole: Clonality rose at ibrutinib response, held steady in sustained remission, and fell toward baseline at progression.

A note on this clone: Its antigen is not identified.

Target depth was 1 in 200,000 to 1 in 1 million T cells, about 10x per clonotype. Repertoires were generated with immunoSEQ multiplex PCR, while TCRdb's copy carries only in-frame clones and drops some. Among about 310,000 clones, roughly 80% were seen once, and the ten largest hold 6.5% to 8%. This receptor was obtained from a human donor with chronic lymphocytic leukemia. The sequencing used PBMCs, collected before ibrutinib treatment.

For the CDR3, the DNA is TGTGCCAGCAGCTTCCCTGCGGTCGGGAGTTTGGCGGAGACCCAGTACTTC. Residues: CASSFPAVGSLAETQYF. The chain combines TRBV7-8 with TRBJ2-5; a possible D gene is TRBD2 (6 bases). The V end was cut by 3 bases, the J end by 5 bases, with 22 bases between. The CDR3 has 17 residues. Germline CDR1 and CDR2: SGHVS and FQNEAQ. Full variable domain (remainder filled in from reference TRBV7-8 and TRBJ2-5): GAGVSQSPRYKVAKRGQDVALRCDPISGHVSLFWYQQALGQGPEFLTYFQNEAQLDKSGLPSDRFFAERPEGSVSTLKIQRTQQEDSAVYLCASSFPAVGSLAETQYFGPGTRLLVL.